These 8 T cell receptor beta chains originate from one sample sequenced in a study of T cells of healthy individuals. TCRdb re-derived calls from the 5' RACE reads in MiXCR, one entry per CDR3 protein. This table has 45,000 to 60,000 distinct CDR3 sequences, roughly 15% appearing once. These receptors were taken from a human donor in good health.

This clonotype was seen at least ten times. The rearrangement uses TRBV29-1 and TRBJ2-7; the match to TRBD2 covers 12 bases. Germline lookup yields CDR1 SQVTM and CDR2 ANQGSEA. J gave up 1 base and V 6 bases, and 4 bases lay outside the gene matches. This CDR3 has 14 amino acids. This chain's CDR3 is CSVETSGGSYEQYF. The CDR3 DNA sequence: TGCAGCGTGGAGACTAGCGGGGGATCCTACGAGCAGTACTTC.

This clonotype was observed many times. The J gene is TRBJ2-7, the V gene TRBV6-2 or TRBV6-3; 12 nucleotides line up with TRBD1. Germline assignment: CDR1 MNHEY and CDR2 SVGEGT. The V segment lost 4 bases and the J segment 4 bases; nucleotides outside the gene matches: 2. The CDR3 length is 14 residues. CDR3 amino acids: CASSWDRGPYEQYF. The CDR3 DNA sequence: TGTGCCAGCAGTTGGGACAGGGGGCCGTACGAGCAGTACTTC.

This clonotype has only a few counts. V and J are TRBV2 and TRBJ2-3; no clear D gene. Trimming removed 7 bases at V and 0 bases at J, with 11 bases between. CDR1 is SNHLY, CDR2 FYNNEI, per germline. The CDR3 is 14 residues long. The CDR3 reads CASKGRASTDTQYF. The CDR3 bases are TGTGCCAGCAAAGGAAGGGCGAGCACAGATACGCAGTATTTT.

In its sample, this clonotype was seen a few times. J is TRBJ2-5 and V is TRBV6-2 or TRBV6-3; D is uncertain. The CDR3 spans 12 residues. Germline V gene sequence: CDR1 MNHEY, CDR2 SVGEGT. Trimming left V 5 bases short and J 2 bases short, with 6 bases between. CDR3 sequence: CASSPAQETQYF. CDR3 in DNA: TGTGCCAGCAGTCCCGCTCAAGAGACCCAGTACTTC.

The chain joins TRBV4-3 to TRBJ1-2; D possibly corresponds to TRBD1 (5 bases). Germline V gene lookup returns CDR1 LGHNA and CDR2 YSLEER. This CDR3 is 15 amino acids long. V was trimmed by 3 bases and J by 8 bases, leaving 19 bases between them. This CDR3 reads CASSHVRQGARGYTF. In DNA form, the CDR3 reads TGCGCCAGCAGCCACGTCAGACAAGGGGCTAGGGGCTACACCTTC.

The gene calls are TRBV5-1 and TRBJ1-3; maybe TRBD1 (6 bases). CDR3 length: 13 residues. In germline, CDR1 is SGHRS, CDR2 YFSETQ. V was shortened by 4 bases and J by 3 bases, with 8 bases between the two germline ends. Here the CDR3 reads CASSPDSGNTIYF. The CDR3 region has the DNA TGCGCCAGCAGCCCGGACAGTGGAAACACCATATATTTT.

The J gene is TRBJ2-3, the V gene TRBV3-1, with no clear D. Between the trimmed V and J ends, which lost 0 bases and 11 bases, there was a span of 12 bases. The CDR3 is 13 amino acids. Germline values: CDR1 LGHDT, CDR2 YNNKEL (reference sequence). The CDR3 DNA is TGTGCCAGCAGCCAAGATACCACTTCGGGGCAGTATTTT. It is translated as CASSQDTTSGQYF.

This clonotype was picked up many times. This rearrangement joins TRBV27 to TRBJ2-3; perhaps TRBD2 as D (5 bases). Germline-derived CDR1 and CDR2 are MNHEY and SMNVEV (reference sequence). V lost 1 base and J 4 bases, leaving 9 bases between the germline ends. The CDR3 spans 14 residues. The CDR3, as DNA: TGTGCCAGCAGTTTATGGGAGAACGCAGATACGCAGTATTTT. This sequence encodes CASSLWENADTQYF.